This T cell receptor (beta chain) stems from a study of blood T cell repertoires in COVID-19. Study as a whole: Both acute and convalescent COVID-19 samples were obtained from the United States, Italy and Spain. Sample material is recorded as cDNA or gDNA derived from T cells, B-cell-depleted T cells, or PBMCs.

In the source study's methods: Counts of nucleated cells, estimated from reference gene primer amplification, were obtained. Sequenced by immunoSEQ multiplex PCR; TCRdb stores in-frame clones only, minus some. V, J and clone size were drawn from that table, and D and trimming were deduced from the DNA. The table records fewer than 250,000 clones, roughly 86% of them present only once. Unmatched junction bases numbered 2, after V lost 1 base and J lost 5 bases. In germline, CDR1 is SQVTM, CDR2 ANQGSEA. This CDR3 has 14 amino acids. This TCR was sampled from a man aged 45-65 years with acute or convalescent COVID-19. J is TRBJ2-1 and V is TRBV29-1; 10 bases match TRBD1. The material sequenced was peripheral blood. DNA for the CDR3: TGCAGCGTTGAAGCGGGGACAGGGGACAATGAGCAGTTCTTC. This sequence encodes CSVEAGTGDNEQFF.